A selection of T cell receptor beta chains follows, all from one sample in a study of T cells expressing NK-cell markers. TCRdb re-called the 5' RACE reads and shows each CDR3 protein once, DNA omitted. This repertoire includes some 190,000 distinct CDR3 sequences. Sample: blood T cells: a sorted CD56 or NKG2C T cell subset, CD4+ or CD8+ T cells, or bulk PBMC T cells (not recorded which). The receptor source for this set is a man between 18 and 69 years old in good health. The CDR3 runs from the conserved cysteine through the conserved F or W. Fields, in order: J gene, V gene, CDR3 protein.

TRBJ2-7 | TRBV12-2 | CARQSNPREVYEQYF
TRBJ2-5 | TRBV19 | CASSIVAGGETQYF
TRBJ1-5 | TRBV5-1 | CASSLDSQGNQPQHF
TRBJ1-5 | TRBV6-1 | CASSLTGLINQPQHF
TRBJ2-2 | TRBV5-6 | CASSFGTSGLNTGELFF
TRBJ2-3 | TRBV12-3/TRBV12-4 | CASRPPTSGVVDTQYF
TRBJ2-1 | TRBV7-9 | CASKLVGVEQFF
TRBJ2-1 | TRBV7-2 | CASSLRVSGGHNEQFF
TRBJ1-2 | TRBV14 | CASSQTGFYGYTF
TRBJ2-7 | TRBV13 | CASSLDQRGYEQYF
TRBJ2-5 | TRBV5-6 | CASSFGTPVGAQYF
TRBJ2-5 | TRBV4-1 | CASSQVRGRETQYF
TRBJ1-1 | TRBV7-9 | CASSTGWGSRTEAFF
TRBJ2-1 | TRBV6-1 | CASTITARGGFEQFF
TRBJ1-2 | TRBV29-1 | CSVGLEGARGYTF
TRBJ1-1 | TRBV5-1 | CASSLGWSLGNTEAFF
TRBJ2-3 | TRBV12-3/TRBV12-4 | CASSLSVTTQYF
TRBJ2-3 | TRBV6-2/TRBV6-3 | CASSQPAVSTDTQYF
TRBJ2-5 | TRBV29-1 | CSVDSSGRPPRDQETQYF
TRBJ1-2 | TRBV6-2/TRBV6-3 | CASSYGGRDYGYTF